The 23 T cell receptor beta chains below were found in one sample sequenced in a study of blood T cell repertoires in COVID-19 (dated by TCRdb to the early 2020s). The library relied on the immunoSEQ multiplex PCR assay. This is the immuneACCESS table as TCRdb keeps it, with only in-frame sequences that have V and J called. A part of the clones is gone; compared with another copy, unresolved V genes explain less than half, and the rest is unexplained. The sample table shows over 80,000 clones, and 75% to 85% are seen once. The ten largest clones add up to 9% to 12% of the sample. The sample consisted of peripheral blood. The receptors were gathered from a woman aged 70-85 years with acute or convalescent COVID-19.

This clone showed up just once. The chain employs TRBV5-5 and TRBJ2-7, with 7 bases fitting TRBD1. From germline, CDR1 is SGHKS and CDR2 YYEKEE (reference sequence). V dropped 3 bases and J dropped 2; count of bases not matched to a gene: 5. The CDR3 contains 14 residues. The chain's CDR3 is CASSSDRVAYEQYF. The CDR3 region has the DNA TGTGCCAGCAGCTCAGACAGGGTTGCCTACGAGCAGTACTTC.

The rearrangement uses TRBV19 and TRBJ2-5; 7 positions match TRBD1. The CDR3 length is 15 residues. Germline V gene lookup returns CDR1 LNHDA and CDR2 SQIVND (reference sequence). Trimming took 4 bases from V and 4 from J; bases not matched to a gene: 9. The CDR3 is CASSTRQGEGETQYF. CDR3 in DNA: TGTGCCAGTAGTACCAGACAGGGCGAAGGAGAGACCCAGTACTTC.

This clone has a single count. This chain connects TRBV7-3 to TRBJ1-1, with D hard to call. Germline-derived CDR1 and CDR2 are SGHTA and FQGTGA. V lost 4 bases to trimming and J lost 6 bases, with 21 bases between them. The length of the CDR3 is 16 residues. CDR3 region: CASSSKAVGGSAEAFF. In nucleotides, the CDR3 is TGTGCCAGCAGCTCCAAGGCCGTAGGAGGTTCCGCTGAAGCTTTCTTT.

The chain couples TRBV6-6 to TRBJ2-3, with TRBD2 matching 10 bases. CDR3 size: 15 residues. Trimming cost V 5 bases and J 4 bases; bases outside gene matches: 6. Germline V gene data show CDR1 as MNHNY and CDR2 as SVGAGI (reference sequence). The CDR3 here is CASSPSGRAPDTQYF. The CDR3 bases are TGTGCCAGCAGTCCCAGCGGGAGGGCTCCAGATACGCAGTATTTT.

The chain employs TRBV18 and TRBJ2-5, with no clear D. Germline CDR1 reads KGHSH; CDR2 reads LQKENI. This CDR3 spans 13 amino acids. V gave up 3 bases and J gave up 3 bases, with 8 bases separating them. For the CDR3, the DNA is TGTGCCAGCTCACCTTTATCGGAAGAGACCCAGTACTTC. Translation: CASSPLSEETQYF.

The J gene is TRBJ2-1, the V gene TRBV2; D gene ambiguous. Germline CDR1 SNHLY, CDR2 FYNNEI. Trimming took off 4 bases at V and 0 bases at J, with 10 bases between the two ends. The CDR3 loop spans 15 amino acids. Written as DNA, the CDR3 is TGTGCCAGCAGTGTGCAGTTAACCTCCTACAATGAGCAGTTCTTC. Translation gives CASSVQLTSYNEQFF.

The rearrangement joins TRBV3-1 (or the pseudogene TRBV3-2) to TRBJ2-1; 14 bases match TRBD2. Trimming cost V 3 bases and J 7 bases; bases outside gene matches: 2. CDR3 length equals 15 residues. Germline-derived CDR1 and CDR2 are LGHDT and YNNKEL (reference sequence). CDR3 protein: CASSQGLAGVNEQFF. The CDR3 DNA is TGTGCCAGCAGCCAGGGACTAGCGGGAGTTAATGAGCAGTTCTTC.

The chain recombines TRBV27 with TRBJ2-1; 8 positions agree with TRBD2. The CDR3 sequence is 13 residues long. CDR1 and CDR2 (germline): MNHEY, SMNVEV (reference sequence). V lost 6 bases, J lost 7 bases, and 5 bases stayed unmatched. The CDR3 here is CASRNSGENEQFF. CDR3 sequence (DNA): TGTGCCAGCAGGAATAGCGGGGAAAATGAGCAGTTCTTC.

The V gene is TRBV5-1, the J gene TRBJ2-1; possibly TRBD2 for D (6 bases). This CDR3 is 16 amino acids long. V lost 4 bases, J lost 1 base, and 15 bases lay in between. Per germline, CDR1 SGHRS and CDR2 YFSETQ. The CDR3 loop is CASSPARDFSYNEQFF. CDR3 in DNA: TGCGCCAGCAGCCCGGCCCGGGACTTTTCCTACAATGAGCAGTTCTTC.

The chain recombines TRBV5-1 with TRBJ1-1, with a weak D call TRBD1 (6 bases). The germline V gene has CDR1 SGHRS and CDR2 YFSETQ. This CDR3 contains 16 residues. The V end lost 1 base, the J end lost 7 bases, and 20 bases lay between the germline ends. Here the CDR3 reads CASSLTPDSRFHEAFF. The CDR3, as DNA: TGCGCCAGCAGCTTGACGCCGGACAGCCGATTTCATGAAGCTTTCTTT.

The CDR3 sequence: CASRPDRVGTEAFF. DNA for the CDR3: TGTGCCAGCAGGCCGGACAGGGTGGGCACTGAAGCTTTCTTT. The chain recombines TRBV2 with TRBJ1-1; TRBD1 aligns across 8 bases. V was pared by 6 bases and J by 4 bases, with 7 bases of the junction left unmatched. The germline gives CDR1 SNHLY, CDR2 FYNNEI. The CDR3 extends over 14 amino acids. The full variable domain, its missing parts supplied by reference TRBV2 and TRBJ1-1, is EPEVTQTPSHQVTQMGQEVILRCVPISNHLYFYWYRQILGQKVEFLVSFYNNEISEKSEIFDDQFSVERPDGSNFTLKIRSTKLEDSAMYFCASRPDRVGTEAFFGQGTRLTVV.

The chain carries TRBV3-1 (or the pseudogene TRBV3-2) and TRBJ2-3, with D possibly TRBD2 on 6 matching bases. Trimming took off 1 base at V and 2 bases at J, with 10 bases between the two ends. This CDR3 comprises 15 residues. The germline V gene encodes CDR1 LGHDT and CDR2 YNNKEL (reference sequence). CDR3 region: CASSQAGVNTDTQYF. CDR3 DNA sequence: TGTGCCAGCAGCCAAGCGGGGGTGAACACAGATACGCAGTATTTT.

The chain has TRBV27 and TRBJ2-3, with D tentatively TRBD2 (6 bases). The CDR3 sequence is 15 residues long. V was pared by 4 bases and J by 2 bases, with 13 bases between. The V gene's germline CDR1 is MNHEY and CDR2 SMNVEV (reference sequence). CDR3 sequence (DNA): TGTGCCAGCAGTTCCTCCGGGACTTTCACAGATACGCAGTATTTT. Translation gives CASSSSGTFTDTQYF.

CDR3 coding DNA: TGCGCCAGCAGCTCCGTTGACAGGGTTGGTACCGGGGAGCTGTTTTTT. This codes for CASSSVDRVGTGELFF. This chain connects TRBV5-1 to TRBJ2-2; 7 nucleotides line up with TRBD1. The CDR3 length is 16 residues. The germline V gene has CDR1 SGHRS and CDR2 YFSETQ. V lost 3 bases to trimming and J lost 5 bases; unmatched junction nucleotides: 10.

The chain joins TRBV9 to TRBJ2-7; TRBD2 matches at 14 bases. Germline V gene sequence: CDR1 SGDLS, CDR2 YYNGEE. CDR3 length equals 16 residues. V lost 4 bases and J lost 4; bases outside the gene matches: 7. DNA for the CDR3: TGTGCCAGCAGCCCCGGACTAGCGGGGGGTATATACGAGCAGTACTTC. It specifies CASSPGLAGGIYEQYF.

This rearrangement joins TRBV6-5 to TRBJ1-1, with D hard to call. CDR1 MNHEY and CDR2 SVGAGI come from the germline V gene. CDR3 length equals 15 residues. The V end was cut by 0 bases, the J end by 2 bases, with 10 bases between. CDR3 nucleotide sequence: TGTGCCAGCAGTTACTCGATGGCGGGTAACACTGAAGCTTTCTTT. It yields the protein CASSYSMAGNTEAFF.

A single count supports this clone. The rearrangement links TRBV7-8 to TRBJ1-5; D gene ambiguous. CDR1 SGHVS and CDR2 FQNEAQ come from the germline V gene. The CDR3 runs 12 residues. V dropped 5 bases and J dropped 4 bases, with 6 bases sitting between them. In DNA form, the CDR3 reads TGTGCCAGCAGCCCCCCTAATCAGCCCCAGCATTTT. Protein product: CASSPPNQPQHF.

In this sample, this clone turned up a few times. One end of the junction fails to match germline, which may point to a read error. The chain uses TRBV6-2 or TRBV6-3 and TRBJ1-4; D possibly corresponds to TRBD1 (6 bases). CDR1 and CDR2 (germline): MNHEY, SVGEGT. CDR3 length: 14 residues. The CDR3 region has the DNA TGTGCCAGCAGTTACTCGGGGGCCGACAGGCCCGAGCTTTTT. It specifies CASSYSGADRPELF.

In this sample, this clone turned up a few times. The genes are TRBV3-1 (or the pseudogene TRBV3-2) and TRBJ2-1; 10 bases fit TRBD2. With 4 bases clipped from V and 12 bases from J, the junction kept 9 bases outside the gene matches. Germline loops: CDR1 LGHDT, CDR2 YNNKEL (reference sequence). The length of the CDR3 is 14 residues. The CDR3 here is CASSRTSGPLGQFF. The DNA of the CDR3 is TGTGCCAGCAGCCGGACTAGCGGCCCTTTAGGGCAGTTCTTC.

The chain uses TRBV5-1 and TRBJ1-2, with TRBD1 matching over 9 bases. V trimming: 3 bases; J trimming: 7 bases; junction bases outside the gene matches: 7. This CDR3 is built from 14 residues. Germline values: CDR1 SGHRS, CDR2 YFSETQ. The CDR3 sequence: CASSSGTGMGGYTF. The CDR3 bases are TGCGCCAGCAGCTCCGGGACAGGGATGGGTGGCTACACCTTC.

In DNA form, the CDR3 reads TGTGCCAGCAGCCCCCCGAACGGACAGGGGAGGGAAGCTTTCTTT. It specifies CASSPPNGQGREAFF. The chain joins TRBV7-2 to TRBJ1-1, with TRBD1 matching over 9 bases. CDR1 SGHTA and CDR2 FQGNSA come from the germline V gene. J was trimmed by 8 bases and V by 5 bases; bases with no gene match: 12. The CDR3 runs 15 residues. Complete variable domain (other parts from reference TRBV7-2 and TRBJ1-1): GAGVSQSPSNKVTEKGKDVELRCDPISGHTALYWYRQSLGQGLEFLIYFQGNSAPDKSGLPSDRFSAERTGGSVSTLTIQRTQQEDSAVYLCASSPPNGQGREAFFGQGTRLTVV.

This clone was detected only once. V and J are TRBV7-3 and TRBJ2-6; tentatively, D is TRBD2 (6 bases). Trimming took 2 bases from V and 2 from J, leaving 7 bases between them. The CDR3 is 15 residues long. Germline values: CDR1 SGHTA, CDR2 FQGTGA. CDR3 nucleotides: TGTGCCAGCAGCTTATGGGGGGCTGGGGCCAACGTCCTGACTTTC. It specifies CASSLWGAGANVLTF.

This sequence joins TRBV24-1 and TRBJ2-3, with a weak D call TRBD1 (6 bases). The CDR3 loop spans 16 amino acids. Germline V gene lookup returns CDR1 KGHDR and CDR2 SFDVKD. Trimming removed 1 base at V and 4 bases at J, with 14 bases between. The CDR3 is CATSDFGGDGPDTQYF. CDR3 DNA: TGTGCCACCAGTGATTTTGGGGGCGACGGACCAGATACGCAGTATTTT.